One and the same sample provided the 2 T cell receptor beta chains below, sequenced in a study of blood T cell repertoires in COVID-19. Here immunoSEQ multiplex PCR was the method, and the copy in TCRdb shows in-frame clones only, minus some. The data hold roughly 180,000 clones, with about four fifths observed a single time. Sequenced sample: peripheral blood. These receptors all come from a woman aged 55-70 years with COVID-19, enrolled during active disease.

CDR3 residues: CASSQDGQKMGEQYF. In nucleotides, the CDR3 is TGCGCCAGCAGCCAAGATGGACAGAAGATGGGCGAGCAGTACTTC. V usage is TRBV4-3 and J usage is TRBJ2-7; D perhaps matches TRBD1 (6 bases). The CDR3 has 15 amino acids. Trimming cost V 0 bases and J 6 bases, with 15 bases left between them. Germline assignment: CDR1 LGHNA and CDR2 YSLEER.

This clone has only a few counts. CDR3 residues: CSAMKGAQAFF. As DNA, the CDR3 is TGCAGTGCTATGAAGGGGGCCCAAGCTTTCTTT. The rearrangement links TRBV20-1 to TRBJ1-1; 7 positions match TRBD1. Trimming at V came to 4 bases and at J to 9 bases, leaving 5 bases not matched to a gene. The CDR3 sequence is 11 residues long. Germline V lookup: CDR1 DFQATT, CDR2 SNEGSKA (reference sequence).